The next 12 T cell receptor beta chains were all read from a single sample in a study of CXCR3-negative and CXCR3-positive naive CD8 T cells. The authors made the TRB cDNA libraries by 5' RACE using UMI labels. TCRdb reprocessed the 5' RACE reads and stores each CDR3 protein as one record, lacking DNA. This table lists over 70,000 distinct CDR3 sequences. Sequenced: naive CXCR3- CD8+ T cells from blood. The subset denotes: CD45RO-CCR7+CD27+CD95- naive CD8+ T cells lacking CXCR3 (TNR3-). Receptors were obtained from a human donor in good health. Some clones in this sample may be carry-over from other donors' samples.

The CDR3 loop is CASSQDPGGTSNEQFF. This chain connects TRBV3-1 to TRBJ2-1; TCRdb reports TRBD1, a call that lacks DNA to check it against. CDR1 and CDR2 (germline): LGHDT, YNNKEL (reference sequence). The CDR3 runs 16 residues.

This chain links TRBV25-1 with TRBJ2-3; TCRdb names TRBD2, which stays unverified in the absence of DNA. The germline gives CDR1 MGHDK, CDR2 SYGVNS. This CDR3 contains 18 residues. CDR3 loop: CASSPRLAGDPWADTQYF.

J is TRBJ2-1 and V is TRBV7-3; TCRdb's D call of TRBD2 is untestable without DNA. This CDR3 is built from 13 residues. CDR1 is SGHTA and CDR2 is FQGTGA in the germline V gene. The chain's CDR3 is CASSSQGLAGQFF.

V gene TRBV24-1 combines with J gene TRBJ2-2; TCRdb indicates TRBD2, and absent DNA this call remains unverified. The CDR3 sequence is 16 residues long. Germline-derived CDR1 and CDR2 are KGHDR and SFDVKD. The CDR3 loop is CATSDLAGLRTGELFF.

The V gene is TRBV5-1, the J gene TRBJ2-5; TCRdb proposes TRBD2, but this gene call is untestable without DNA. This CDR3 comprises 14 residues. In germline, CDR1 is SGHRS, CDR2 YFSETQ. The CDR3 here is CASSLVSAEETQYF.

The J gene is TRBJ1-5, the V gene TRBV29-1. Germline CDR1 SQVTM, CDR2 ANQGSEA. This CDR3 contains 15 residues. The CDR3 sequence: CSVEGAPRGNQPQHF.

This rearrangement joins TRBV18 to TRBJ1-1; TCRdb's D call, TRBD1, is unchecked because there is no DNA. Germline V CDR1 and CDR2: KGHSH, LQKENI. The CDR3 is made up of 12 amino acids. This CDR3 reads CASSPLGHEAFF.

CDR3 sequence reads: CASSLSGDTEAFF. The chain couples TRBV7-9 to TRBJ1-1; TCRdb selects TRBD1, and the lack of DNA leaves this call unchecked. The CDR3 runs to 13 residues. Germline CDR1 and CDR2: SEHNR and FQNEAQ (reference sequence).

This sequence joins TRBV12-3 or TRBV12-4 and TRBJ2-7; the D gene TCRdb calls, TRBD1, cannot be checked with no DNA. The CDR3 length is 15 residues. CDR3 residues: CASSLPGRPSYEQYF.

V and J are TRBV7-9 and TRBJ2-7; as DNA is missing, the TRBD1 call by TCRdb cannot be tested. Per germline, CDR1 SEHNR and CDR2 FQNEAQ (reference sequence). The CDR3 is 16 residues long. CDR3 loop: CASSPPGRFRPYEQYF. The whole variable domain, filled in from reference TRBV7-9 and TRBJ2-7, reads DTGVSQNPRHKITKRGQNVTFRCDPISEHNRLYWYRQTLGQGPEFLTYFQNEAQLEKSRLLSDRFSAERPKGSFSTLEIQRTEQGDSAMYLCASSPPGRFRPYEQYFGPGTRLTVT.

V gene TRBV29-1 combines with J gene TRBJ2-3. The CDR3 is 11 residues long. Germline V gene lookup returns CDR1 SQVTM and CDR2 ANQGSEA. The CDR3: CSVSFTDTQYF.

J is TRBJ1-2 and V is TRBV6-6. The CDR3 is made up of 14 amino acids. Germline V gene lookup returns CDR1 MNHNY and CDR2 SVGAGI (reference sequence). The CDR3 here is CASSPVAVNYGYTF.